The rows below give T cell receptor beta chains drawn from one sample of a study of T cells after yellow fever vaccination. A single record per CDR3 protein comes from TCRdb applying MiXCR to the 5' RACE reads. Of about 360,000 distinct CDR3 sequences listed, 6.2% are singletons. The material sequenced was PBMCs, taken 5 days after the yellow fever booster vaccination. The receptors here all came from a young man who received the YFV17D yellow fever vaccine. Both conserved end residues are part of each CDR3. A D gene is named only where the DNA matches it firmly. Clone size is shown for a subset of rows, as once, few, many or a class of expanded clone.

v_gene	j_gene	abundance	len	d_gene	CDR3nt	CDR3aa
TRBV5-1	TRBJ1-1	many	14	NA	TGCGCCAGCGGTGTAGGACACATGAACACTGAAGCTTTCTTT	CASGVGHMNTEAFF
TRBV20-1	TRBJ1-4	few	13	NA	TGCAGTGCTAGCGGCCAGGTCAATGAAAAACTGTTTTTT	CSASGQVNEKLFF
TRBV25-1	TRBJ1-2	NA	16	NA	TGTGCCAGCAGTGATCGGAGGGCTTTCGTGAACTATGGCTACACCTTC	CASSDRRAFVNYGYTF
TRBV20-1	TRBJ2-2	NA	16	NA	TGCTGTGCTGTCAGGCGGGACGGGGCGAACACCGGGGAGCTGTTTTTT	CCAVRRDGANTGELFF
TRBV12-3/TRBV12-4	TRBJ2-1	few	13	NA	TGTGCCAGCAGTTTAGGGGAGGCGGGATGGGGGTTCTTC	CASSLGEAGWGFF
TRBV20-1	TRBJ2-5	NA	13	TRBD2	TGCAGTGCTAGGGGTCGGGGGGGAGAGACCCAGTACTTC	CSARGRGGETQYF
TRBV7-2	TRBJ2-1	few	17	TRBD1	TGTGCCAGCAGCTTAGGAGGGACAGGGGGCAGATACAATGAGCAGTTCTTC	CASSLGGTGGRYNEQFF
TRBV5-1	TRBJ2-4	few	17	TRBD1	TGCGCCAGCAGCTTGCACGGGACAGCCCCCTACAAAAACATTCAGTACTTC	CASSLHGTAPYKNIQYF
TRBV20-1	TRBJ1-2	many	16	NA	TGCAGTGCCCCCCTCCCCCGGGACGGAGGACGTTATGGCTACACCTTC	CSAPLPRDGGRYGYTF
TRBV6-5	TRBJ2-2	many	15	NA	TGTGCCAGCAGTTACTCGACAGGGAACACCGGGGAGCTGTTTTTT	CASSYSTGNTGELFF
TRBV7-2	TRBJ2-3	few	16	NA	TGTGCCAGCAGCTTATTGGTGGGGCAGGGCACAGATACGCAGTATTTT	CASSLLVGQGTDTQYF
TRBV5-1	TRBJ2-7	many	14	NA	TGCGCCAGCAGCCCCCTTACTTCGTCCTACGAGCAGTACTTC	CASSPLTSSYEQYF
TRBV12-3/TRBV12-4	TRBJ2-2	few	14	NA	TGTGCCAGCAGTACGACTAGGTTAACCGGGGAGCTGTTTTTT	CASSTTRLTGELFF
TRBV9	TRBJ2-7	many	15	NA	TGTGCCAGCAGCGCCCCCAGGGGAGGATCCTACGAGCAGTACTTC	CASSAPRGGSYEQYF
TRBV9	TRBJ2-3	many	16	NA	TGTGCCAGCAGCCTCACGGAAGGGGTTAGCACAGATACGCAGTATTTT	CASSLTEGVSTDTQYF
TRBV28	TRBJ2-1	many	14	TRBD2	TGTGCCAGCAGTTTGGTAGCGGGAGGATGGGAGCAGTTCTTC	CASSLVAGGWEQFF
TRBV29-1	TRBJ2-1	many	17	NA	TGCAGCGTTCGCGGTGTAGCGCTCCGAACCGGGGACAATGAGCAGTTCTTC	CSVRGVALRTGDNEQFF
TRBV6-1	TRBJ2-3	many	14	NA	TGTGCCAGCGGACGGAAGGGAAGCACAGATACGCAGTATTTT	CASGRKGSTDTQYF
TRBV27	TRBJ2-1	NA	16	TRBD2	TGTGCCAGCAGTTTAGTAGGGAGGGCCGCCTACAATGAGCAGTTCTTC	CASSLVGRAAYNEQFF
TRBV20-1	TRBJ2-3	many	15	NA	TGCAGTGCTCCTCTTTGGGGGCGGGAGCCGGATACGCAGTATTTT	CSAPLWGREPDTQYF
TRBV21-1	TRBJ1-5	few	14	NA	TGTGCCAGCAGCCCTGGGGGGCCGTGTCAGCCCCAGCATTTT	CASSPGGPCQPQHF
TRBV24-1	TRBJ2-1	NA	22	TRBD2	TGTGCCACCAGTGATCCCGGAGGAAAAGCTAGCGGGAGGGCCCTAAAATACAATGAGCAGTTCTTC	CATSDPGGKASGRALKYNEQFF
TRBV6-5	TRBJ2-7	many	14	NA	TGTGCCAGCAGTCCAAGGGGTACCTCCTACGAGCAGTACTTC	CASSPRGTSYEQYF
TRBV20-1	TRBJ1-1	NA	14	NA	TGCAGTGCTAGACTTTTCGGACACTACATTGAAGCTTTCTTT	CSARLFGHYIEAFF
TRBV6-5	TRBJ1-5	many	15	NA	TGTGCCAGCAGTTACTCAGGCAATAGCAATCAGCCCCAGCATTTT	CASSYSGNSNQPQHF
TRBV5-6	TRBJ2-7	few	15	NA	TGTGCCAGCAGCGGTTTCCGGGACCCCAAGGGGGAGCAGTACTTC	CASSGFRDPKGEQYF
TRBV20-1	TRBJ1-5	many	13	NA	TGCAGTGCTTTCGGGACGGAGAATCAGCCCCAGCATTTT	CSAFGTENQPQHF
TRBV20-1	TRBJ2-5	NA	13	NA	TGCAGTGCAGAAAACCAGGGGAAGGAGACCCAGTACTTC	CSAENQGKETQYF
TRBV7-2	TRBJ2-1	few	14	NA	TGTGCCAGCACCAACTCTAGCGATCGGAATGAGCAGTTCTTC	CASTNSSDRNEQFF
TRBV10-3	TRBJ2-7	NA	14	NA	TGTGCCATCAGTGAGTCGCCAGGGGAAAACGAGCAGTACTTC	CAISESPGENEQYF
TRBV3-1	TRBJ2-7	many	14	NA	TGTGCCAGCAGCGCCACGTTTACTATTTACGAGCAGTACTTC	CASSATFTIYEQYF
TRBV7-2	TRBJ2-3	many	16	TRBD2	TGTGCCAGCAGCCAGGGACTAGCGGGACATGTAGATACGCAGTATTTT	CASSQGLAGHVDTQYF
TRBV5-6	TRBJ2-7	many	14	TRBD1	TGTGCCAGCAGCAGGGACAGTGAATCCTACGAGCAGTACTTC	CASSRDSESYEQYF
TRBV5-1	TRBJ2-5	many	13	NA	TGCGCCAGCAGGCCGAGCGGCCAAGAGACCCAGTACTTC	CASRPSGQETQYF
TRBV12-3/TRBV12-4	TRBJ2-7	NA	16	TRBD1	TGTGCCAGCAGTTCCCTGGACAGGCTATTCGACAACGAGCAGTACTTC	CASSSLDRLFDNEQYF
TRBV4-3	TRBJ1-1	NA	18	TRBD1	TGCGCCAGCAGCCCGAGCCCTGATTTCACAGGGGTAGGGACTGAAGCTTTCTTT	CASSPSPDFTGVGTEAFF
TRBV7-2	TRBJ2-5	many	16	TRBD2	TGTGCCAGCAGCTCCTCGGGGGGGGTAGAGGGAGAGACCCAGTACTTC	CASSSSGGVEGETQYF
TRBV6-4	TRBJ2-1	many	14	NA	TGTGCCAGCAGCGGCCCTCCGAACTACAATGAGCAGTTCTTC	CASSGPPNYNEQFF
TRBV6-2/TRBV6-3	TRBJ2-2	many	14	NA	TGTGCCAGCAGTACTGCCCCAATCGTCGGGGAGCTGTTTTTT	CASSTAPIVGELFF
TRBV29-1	TRBJ2-7	NA	12	NA	TGCAGCGTTAGCGCGAGCTCCTACGAGCAGTACTTC	CSVSASSYEQYF
TRBV7-9	TRBJ2-3	few	17	TRBD2	TGTGCCAGCAGCTCCTTAGCGGGAGGGCCGAAGGGGGATACGCAGTATTTT	CASSSLAGGPKGDTQYF